The clone carrying this T cell receptor beta chain was observed many times. Its specificity is not known. The data were taken from a study of shared clonotypes between healthy human individuals. Study-level background: CD8 memory received one plate per donor, CD8 naive two, CD4 memory three and CD4 naive three. Whole-study results and caveats: Limitation of the genetic and exposure-history diversity represented came from the few donors. When naive CD4 clonotypes were compared across a handful of donors, approximately 4.9% were shared.

Each sample came from a Caucasian adult donor living in Nashville, Tennessee. The CDR3 totals 14 residues. Using immunoSEQ multiplex PCR, the repertoire was profiled, and TCRdb retains in-frame clones only, with some absent. The table shows some 300,000 clones, with less than 85% occurring only once. The chain links TRBV12-2 to TRBJ1-2; TRBD1, the D gene given by the table, was not confirmed from the DNA. TRBV12-2 constitutes a pseudogene. The sequencing input was memory CD4+ T cells sorted from blood. The sample's subset: CD45RA-negative fraction. This receptor was identified in a man between 25 and 39 years old in good health. Here the CDR3 DNA reads TGTGCAAGTCGCCCCCGGGGGACAGGGGATGGCTACACCTTC. Amino acid sequence: CASRPRGTGDGYTF.